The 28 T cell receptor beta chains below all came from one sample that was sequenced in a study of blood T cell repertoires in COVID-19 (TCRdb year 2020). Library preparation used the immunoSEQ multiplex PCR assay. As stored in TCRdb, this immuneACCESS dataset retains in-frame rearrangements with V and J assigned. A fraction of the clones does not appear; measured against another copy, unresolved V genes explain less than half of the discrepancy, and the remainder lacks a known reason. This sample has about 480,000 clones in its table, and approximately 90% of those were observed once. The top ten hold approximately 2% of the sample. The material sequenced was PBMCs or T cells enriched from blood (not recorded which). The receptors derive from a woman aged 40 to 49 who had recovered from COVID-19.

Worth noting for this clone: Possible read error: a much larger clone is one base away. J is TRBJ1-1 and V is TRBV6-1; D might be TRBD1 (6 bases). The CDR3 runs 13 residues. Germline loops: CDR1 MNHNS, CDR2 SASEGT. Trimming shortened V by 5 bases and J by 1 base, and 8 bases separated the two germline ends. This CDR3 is CASSQQGNTEAFF. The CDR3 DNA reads TGTGCCAGCAGTCAACAGGGGAACACTGAAGCTTTCTTT.

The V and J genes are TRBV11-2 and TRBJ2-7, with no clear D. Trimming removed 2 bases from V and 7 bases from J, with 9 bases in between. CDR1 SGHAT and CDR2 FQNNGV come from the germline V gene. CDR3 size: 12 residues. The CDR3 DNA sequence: TGTGCCAGCAGCTTAACTACGAGGGAGCAGTACTTC. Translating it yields CASSLTTREQYF.

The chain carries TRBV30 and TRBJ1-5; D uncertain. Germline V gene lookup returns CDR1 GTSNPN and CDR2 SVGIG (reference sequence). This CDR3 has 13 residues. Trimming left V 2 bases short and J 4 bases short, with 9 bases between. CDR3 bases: TGTGCCTGGAGTTCGGGGATGAATCAGCCCCAGCATTTT. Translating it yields CAWSSGMNQPQHF.

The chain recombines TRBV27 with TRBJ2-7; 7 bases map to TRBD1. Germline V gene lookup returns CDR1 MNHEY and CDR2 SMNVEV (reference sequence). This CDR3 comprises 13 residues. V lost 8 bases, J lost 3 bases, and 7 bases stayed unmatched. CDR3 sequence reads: CASSDRSHYEQYF. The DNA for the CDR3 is TGTGCCAGCTCGGACAGGAGCCACTACGAGCAGTACTTC.

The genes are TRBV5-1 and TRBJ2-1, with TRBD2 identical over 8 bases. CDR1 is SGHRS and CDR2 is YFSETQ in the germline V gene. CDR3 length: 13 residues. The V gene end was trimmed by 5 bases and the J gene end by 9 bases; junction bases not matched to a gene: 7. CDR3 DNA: TGCGCCAGCAGTGGAGCGGGAGAGGCTGAGCAGTTCTTC. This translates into CASSGAGEAEQFF.

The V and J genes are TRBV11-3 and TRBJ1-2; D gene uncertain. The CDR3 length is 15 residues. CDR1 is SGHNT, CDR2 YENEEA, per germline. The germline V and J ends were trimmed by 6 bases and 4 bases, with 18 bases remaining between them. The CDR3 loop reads CASSYQDVGSYGYTF. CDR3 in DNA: TGTGCCAGCAGTTACCAGGATGTGGGGAGCTATGGCTACACCTTC.

The CDR3 sequence: CAWIGRLNTEAFF. The CDR3 DNA reads TGTGCCTGGATTGGCAGGTTGAACACTGAAGCTTTCTTT. The V call is TRBV30, the J call TRBJ1-1; D gene ambiguous. The CDR3 runs to 13 residues. V dropped 4 bases and J dropped 0 bases, with 9 bases sitting between them. Germline values: CDR1 GTSNPN, CDR2 SVGIG (reference sequence).

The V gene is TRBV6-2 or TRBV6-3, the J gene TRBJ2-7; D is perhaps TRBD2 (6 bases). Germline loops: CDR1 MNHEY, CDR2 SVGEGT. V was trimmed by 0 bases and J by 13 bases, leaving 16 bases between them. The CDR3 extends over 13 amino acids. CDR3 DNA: TGTGCCAGCAGTTACTCGAAGGGAATAGCGGCTTACTTC. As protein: CASSYSKGIAAYF.

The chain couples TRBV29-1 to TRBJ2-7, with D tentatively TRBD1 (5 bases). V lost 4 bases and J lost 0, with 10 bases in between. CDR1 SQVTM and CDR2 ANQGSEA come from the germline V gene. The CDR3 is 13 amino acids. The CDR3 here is CSVGTQHSYEQYF. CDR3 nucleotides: TGCAGCGTTGGGACACAACACTCCTACGAGCAGTACTTC.

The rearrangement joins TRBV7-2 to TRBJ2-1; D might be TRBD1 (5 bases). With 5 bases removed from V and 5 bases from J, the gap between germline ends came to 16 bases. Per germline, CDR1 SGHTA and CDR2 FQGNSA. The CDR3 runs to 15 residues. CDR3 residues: CASSPKGLGDNEQFF. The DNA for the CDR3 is TGTGCCAGCAGCCCAAAGGGCCTAGGGGACAATGAGCAGTTCTTC.

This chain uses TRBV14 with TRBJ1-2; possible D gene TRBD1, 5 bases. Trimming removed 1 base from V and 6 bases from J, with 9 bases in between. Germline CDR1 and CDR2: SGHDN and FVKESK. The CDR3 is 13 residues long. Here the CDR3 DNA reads TGTGCCAGCAGCCAAGTGTGGGGGGATGGCTACACCTTC. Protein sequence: CASSQVWGDGYTF.

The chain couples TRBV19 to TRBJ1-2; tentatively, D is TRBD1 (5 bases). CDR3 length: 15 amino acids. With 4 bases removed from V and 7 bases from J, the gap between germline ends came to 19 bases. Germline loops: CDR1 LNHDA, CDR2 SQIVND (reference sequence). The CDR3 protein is CASSTAYAGPSGYTF. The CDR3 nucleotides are TGTGCCAGTAGTACCGCCTATGCGGGACCTAGTGGCTACACCTTC.

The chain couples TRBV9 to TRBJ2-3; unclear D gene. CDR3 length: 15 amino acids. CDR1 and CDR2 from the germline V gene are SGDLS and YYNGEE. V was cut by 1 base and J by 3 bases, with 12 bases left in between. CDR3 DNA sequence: TGTGCCAGCAGCGTAAGTCCTAGTCTTACAGATACGCAGTATTTT. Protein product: CASSVSPSLTDTQYF.

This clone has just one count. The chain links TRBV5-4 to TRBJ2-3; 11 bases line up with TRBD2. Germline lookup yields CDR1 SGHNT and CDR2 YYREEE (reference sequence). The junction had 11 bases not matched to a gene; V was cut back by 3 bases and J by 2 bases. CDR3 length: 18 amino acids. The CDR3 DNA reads TGTGCCAGCAGCTCCTGGACTAGCGGGCTTGCTTACACAGATACGCAGTATTTT. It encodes CASSSWTSGLAYTDTQYF.

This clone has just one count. The CDR3 DNA reads TGTGCCAGCAGCTTAAGACTAGCGAACACCGGGGAGCTGTTTTTT. This gives the protein CASSLRLANTGELFF. This chain connects TRBV7-9 to TRBJ2-2, with D possibly matching TRBD2 (6 bases). The germline V and J ends were trimmed by 2 bases and 0 bases, with 7 bases remaining between them. The germline gives CDR1 SEHNR, CDR2 FQNEAQ (reference sequence). The CDR3 consists of 15 residues.

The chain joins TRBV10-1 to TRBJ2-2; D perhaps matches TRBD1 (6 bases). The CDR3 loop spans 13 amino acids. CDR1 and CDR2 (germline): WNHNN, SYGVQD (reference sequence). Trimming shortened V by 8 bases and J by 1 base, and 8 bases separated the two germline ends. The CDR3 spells CASGTRNTGELFF. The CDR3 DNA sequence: TGCGCCAGCGGGACACGGAACACCGGGGAGCTGTTTTTT.

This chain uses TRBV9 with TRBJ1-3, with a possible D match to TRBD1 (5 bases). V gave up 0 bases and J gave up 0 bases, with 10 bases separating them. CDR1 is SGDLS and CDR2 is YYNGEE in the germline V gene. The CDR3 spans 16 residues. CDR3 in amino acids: CASSVGGRSSGNTIYF. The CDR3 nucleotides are TGTGCCAGCAGCGTAGGGGGCAGGAGCTCTGGAAACACCATATATTTT.

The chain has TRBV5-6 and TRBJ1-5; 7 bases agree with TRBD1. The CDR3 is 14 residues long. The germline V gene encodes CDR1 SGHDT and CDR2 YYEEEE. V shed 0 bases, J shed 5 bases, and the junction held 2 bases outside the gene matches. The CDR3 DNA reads TGTGCCAGCAGCTTGGGGGACAGTGATCAGCCCCAGCATTTT. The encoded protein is CASSLGDSDQPQHF.

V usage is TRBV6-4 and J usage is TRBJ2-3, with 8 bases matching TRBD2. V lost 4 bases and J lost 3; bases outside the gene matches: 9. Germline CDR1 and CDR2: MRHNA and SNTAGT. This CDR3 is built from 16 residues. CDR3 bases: TGTGCCAGCAGTGCCGAACTAGCGGACGGGACAGATACGCAGTATTTT. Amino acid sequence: CASSAELADGTDTQYF.

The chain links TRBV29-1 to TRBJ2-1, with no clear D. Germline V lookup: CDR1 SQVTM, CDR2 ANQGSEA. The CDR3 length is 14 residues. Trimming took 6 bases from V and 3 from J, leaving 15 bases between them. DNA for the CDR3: TGCAGCGTGTTGTGGCTTGGCGGCTACAATGAGCAGTTCTTC. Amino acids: CSVLWLGGYNEQFF.

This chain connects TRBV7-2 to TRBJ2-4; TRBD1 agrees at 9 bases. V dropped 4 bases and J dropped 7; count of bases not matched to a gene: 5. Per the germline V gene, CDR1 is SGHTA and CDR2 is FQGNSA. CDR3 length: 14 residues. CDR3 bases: TGTGCCAGCAGCTCCACCGGACAGGGGAACATTCAGTACTTC. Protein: CASSSTGQGNIQYF.

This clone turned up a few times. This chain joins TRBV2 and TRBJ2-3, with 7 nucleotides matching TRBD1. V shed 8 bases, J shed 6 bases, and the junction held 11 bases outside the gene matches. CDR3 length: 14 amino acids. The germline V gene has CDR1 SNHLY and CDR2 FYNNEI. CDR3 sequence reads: CASGGQARVDTQYF. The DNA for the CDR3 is TGTGCCAGCGGCGGACAGGCAAGAGTGGATACGCAGTATTTT.

CDR3 sequence (DNA): TGTGCTAGTGGTTTGGTACATGGACAGGGGACGTACGAGCAGTACTTC. Translated: CASGLVHGQGTYEQYF. The chain has TRBV12-5 and TRBJ2-7; 9 bases map to TRBD1. The CDR3 totals 16 residues. Germline-derived CDR1 and CDR2 are LGHNT and FRNRAP. V was pared by 0 bases and J by 4 bases, with 7 bases of the junction left unmatched.

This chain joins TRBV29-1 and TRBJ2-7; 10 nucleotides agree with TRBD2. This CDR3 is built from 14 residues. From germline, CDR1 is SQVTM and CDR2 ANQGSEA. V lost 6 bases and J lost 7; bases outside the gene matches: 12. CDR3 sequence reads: CSVRTSGPSGEQYF. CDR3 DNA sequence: TGCAGCGTGCGGACTAGCGGCCCGAGCGGGGAGCAGTACTTC.

The CDR3, as DNA: TGTGCCATCCCGACTAGCGGGGAAGAGGGGACCCAGTACTTC. Residues: CAIPTSGEEGTQYF. The chain employs TRBV2 and TRBJ2-5; the match to TRBD2 covers 11 bases. CDR3 length: 14 amino acids. J lost 7 bases, V lost 10 bases, and 11 bases had no gene match. CDR1 and CDR2 from the germline V gene are SNHLY and FYNNEI.

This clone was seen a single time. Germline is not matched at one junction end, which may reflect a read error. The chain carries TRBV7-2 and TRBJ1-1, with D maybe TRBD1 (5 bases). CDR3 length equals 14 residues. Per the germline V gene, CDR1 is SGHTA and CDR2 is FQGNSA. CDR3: CASSLGRGISEAFF. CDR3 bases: TGTGCCAGCAGTTTAGGTAGGGGCATCTCTGAAGCTTTCTTT. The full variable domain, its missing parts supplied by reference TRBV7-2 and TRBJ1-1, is GAGVSQSPSNKVTEKGKDVELRCDPISGHTALYWYRQSLGQGLEFLIYFQGNSAPDKSGLPSDRFSAERTGGSVSTLTIQRTQQEDSAVYLCASSLGRGISEAFFGQGTRLTVV.

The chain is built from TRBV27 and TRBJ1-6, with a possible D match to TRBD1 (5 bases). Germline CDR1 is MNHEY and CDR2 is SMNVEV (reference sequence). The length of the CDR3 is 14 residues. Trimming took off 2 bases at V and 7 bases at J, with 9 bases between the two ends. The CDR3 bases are TGTGCCAGCAGTTTAATCCAGGGCAATTCACCCCTCCACTTT. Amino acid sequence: CASSLIQGNSPLHF.

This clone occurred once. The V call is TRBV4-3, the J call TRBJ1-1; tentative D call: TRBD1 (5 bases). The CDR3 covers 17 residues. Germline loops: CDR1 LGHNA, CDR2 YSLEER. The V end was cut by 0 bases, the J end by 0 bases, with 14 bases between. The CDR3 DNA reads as TGCGCCAGCAGCCAAGATACGGGGGTAAGGGTGAACACTGAAGCTTTCTTT. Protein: CASSQDTGVRVNTEAFF.